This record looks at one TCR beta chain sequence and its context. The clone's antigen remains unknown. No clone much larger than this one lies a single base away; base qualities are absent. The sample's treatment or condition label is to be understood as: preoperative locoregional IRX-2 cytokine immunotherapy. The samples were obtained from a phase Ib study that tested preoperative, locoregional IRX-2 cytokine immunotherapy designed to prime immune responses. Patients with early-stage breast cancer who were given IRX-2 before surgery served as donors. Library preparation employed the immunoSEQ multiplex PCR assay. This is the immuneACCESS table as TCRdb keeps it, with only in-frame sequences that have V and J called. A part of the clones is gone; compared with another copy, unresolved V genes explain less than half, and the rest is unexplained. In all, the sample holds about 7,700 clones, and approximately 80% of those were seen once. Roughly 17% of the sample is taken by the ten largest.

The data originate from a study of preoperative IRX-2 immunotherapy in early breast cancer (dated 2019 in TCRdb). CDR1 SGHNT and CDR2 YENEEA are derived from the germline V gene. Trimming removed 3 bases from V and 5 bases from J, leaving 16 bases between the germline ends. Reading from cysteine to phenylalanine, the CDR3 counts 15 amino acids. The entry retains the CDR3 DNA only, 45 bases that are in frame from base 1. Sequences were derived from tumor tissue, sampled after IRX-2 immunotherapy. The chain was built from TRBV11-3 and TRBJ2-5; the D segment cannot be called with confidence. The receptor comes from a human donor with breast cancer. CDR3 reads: CASSLSVGKKETQYF. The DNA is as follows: TGTGCCAGCAGCTTGTCCGTGGGGAAGAAGGAGACCCAGTACTTC.